This T cell receptor beta chain is drawn from a study of blood T cell repertoires in COVID-19. The V gene end was trimmed by 4 bases and the J gene end by 6 bases; junction bases not matched to a gene: 2. The CDR3 covers 13 residues. Per the germline V gene, CDR1 is LGHDT and CDR2 is YNNKEL (reference sequence). This clone was seen only a few times. Assay: immunoSEQ multiplex PCR; the TCRdb copy retains only in-frame clones and omits some. The sample lists around 110,000 clones, roughly 83% occurring once. The clonotype originates from a human donor in a cohort sampled during active COVID-19. Material for sequencing was peripheral blood. The genes are TRBV3-1 (or the pseudogene TRBV3-2) and TRBJ1-5; 8 bases match TRBD1. This chain's CDR3 is CASSPTGVQPQHF. CDR3 sequence (DNA): TGTGCCAGCAGCCCGACAGGGGTTCAGCCCCAGCATTTT.